The rows below give T cell receptor beta chains drawn from one sample of a study of CD8 T cells in Susac syndrome. TCRdb re-called the immunoSEQ multiplex PCR reads with MiXCR, one entry per CDR3 protein. The sample holds about 300,000 distinct CDR3 sequences, 70% to 90% seen once. The sequencing sample was made of CD8+ T cells from PBMCs. The receptor source for this set is a human donor with multiple sclerosis. CDR3s include the opening cysteine and the closing phenylalanine or tryptophan. Fields, in order: CDR3 length, J gene, clone size, V gene, D gene, CDR3 DNA, CDR3 protein. A D gene is named only where the DNA matches it firmly. Only some rows state a clone size, as once, few, many or a class for expanded clones.

13,TRBJ1-2,.,TRBV6-2/TRBV6-3,.,TGTGCCAGCAGTTACCGAGTAAACTATGGCTACACCTTC,CASSYRVNYGYTF
15,TRBJ2-5,.,TRBV12-3/TRBV12-4,.,TGTGCCAGCTCGCTAGGCGTTGGTGACGCAGAGACCCAGTACTTC,CASSLGVGDAETQYF
12,TRBJ2-2,.,TRBV6-2/TRBV6-3,.,TGTGCCAGCAGTTATGGAGCCGGGGAGCTGTTTTTT,CASSYGAGELFF
10,TRBJ1-1,.,TRBV6-4,.,TGTGCCAGCCTGAACAGGGAAGCTTTCTTT,CASLNREAFF
13,TRBJ1-1,.,TRBV7-8,.,TGTGCCAGCAGCTTCGGGGTGCGGCCTGAAGCTTTCTTT,CASSFGVRPEAFF
17,TRBJ2-7,.,TRBV28,TRBD1,TGTGCCAGCAGTACCCCTTACTTGGGGACAGGGGGACTCGAGCAGTACTTC,CASSTPYLGTGGLEQYF
16,TRBJ2-7,.,TRBV5-1,.,TGCGCCAGCAGCTTTGCCCCAGGGTATCGAACCTACGAGCAGTACTTC,CASSFAPGYRTYEQYF
15,TRBJ2-1,.,TRBV19,.,TGTGCCAGTAGTACAACAATACAGGGATACAATGAGCAGTTCTTC,CASSTTIQGYNEQFF
15,TRBJ2-7,.,TRBV29-1,.,TGCAGCGTTGAGGGTGGGGCGGGACAACGCTACGAGCAGTACTTC,CSVEGGAGQRYEQYF
13,TRBJ1-2,.,TRBV18,.,TGTGCCAGCTCCTTCATTGAAGGCTTCGGCTACACCTTC,CASSFIEGFGYTF
14,TRBJ1-1,.,TRBV20-1,TRBD1,TGCAGTGCTAGAGATCAGTCAGGGGGCACTGAAGCTTTCTTT,CSARDQSGGTEAFF
14,TRBJ2-7,once,TRBV20-1,.,TGCAGTGCTAGAGATTTAGTGGGTCGTTACGAGCAGTACTTC,CSARDLVGRYEQYF
15,TRBJ2-6,.,TRBV5-4,TRBD1,TGTGCCAGCGAAAGGACAGGGCTCGGGGCCAACGTCCTGACTTTC,CASERTGLGANVLTF
15,TRBJ2-3,.,TRBV12-3/TRBV12-4,TRBD1,TGTGCCAGCACCTCGTACAGGGGGCGGATTGATACGCAGTATTTT,CASTSYRGRIDTQYF
12,TRBJ1-6,.,TRBV27,.,TGTGCCAGCAGTTTAAGTAATTCACCCCTCCACTTT,CASSLSNSPLHF
13,TRBJ2-3,once,TRBV4-3,.,TGCGCCAGCAGCCAAGAACACACAGATACGCAGTATTTT,CASSQEHTDTQYF
13,TRBJ2-1,.,TRBV19,.,TGTGCCAGTAGTATTCTGGGGTACAATGAGCAGTTCTTC,CASSILGYNEQFF
16,TRBJ2-1,.,TRBV5-4,TRBD2,TGTGCCAGCCAATTGGGACTAGCGGGGGGGTACAATGAGCAGTTCTTC,CASQLGLAGGYNEQFF
14,TRBJ2-7,.,TRBV7-9,.,TGTGCCAGCAGCTTCACCTCCGGGGCCTACGAGCAGTACTTC,CASSFTSGAYEQYF
18,TRBJ1-2,.,TRBV15,TRBD1,TGTGCCACCAGCAGAGATGGGGGCCCTGACAGGGGGCGAAATGGCTACACCTTC,CATSRDGGPDRGRNGYTF
11,TRBJ2-3,once,TRBV29-1,.,TGCAGCGTGCTATCCACAGATACGCAGTATTTT,CSVLSTDTQYF
12,TRBJ2-7,.,TRBV30,.,TGTGCCTGGGGAGAGGGACTGGACAGGTCCTGGTTC,CAWGEGLDRSWF
15,TRBJ2-1,.,TRBV27,TRBD2,TGTGCCAGCAGGGGGAGGGCGGGGGATTACAATGAGCAGTTCTTC,CASRGRAGDYNEQFF
17,TRBJ2-5,.,TRBV7-9,.,TGTGCCAGCAGCCCTTGGCAAAGCGGCGACCCCAAAGAGACCCAGTACTTC,CASSPWQSGDPKETQYF
13,TRBJ2-1,.,TRBV6-5,.,TGTGCCAGCAGTTACTCGAGGTGGAATGAGCAGTTCTTC,CASSYSRWNEQFF
15,TRBJ2-1,.,TRBV6-5,TRBD2,TGTGCCAGCAGCCCCGTTAGCGGGAGTGAGAATGAGCAGTTCTTC,CASSPVSGSENEQFF
14,TRBJ2-3,.,TRBV7-9,.,TGTGCCAGCAGCTTAGAACAAGATACAGATACGCAGTATTTT,CASSLEQDTDTQYF
14,TRBJ1-5,.,TRBV28,.,TGTGCCAGCTCCCTGCGGGGTCCAGGCCAGCCCCAGCATTTT,CASSLRGPGQPQHF
15,TRBJ2-7,.,TRBV7-2,.,TGTGCCAGCAGCCTCGGGGACCACAACTCCTACGAGCAGTACTTC,CASSLGDHNSYEQYF
18,TRBJ2-3,.,TRBV2,.,TGTGCCAGCACCGGGCCCGGAGGAGGAGGGATACACACAGATACGCAGTATTTT,CASTGPGGGGIHTDTQYF
13,TRBJ2-1,.,TRBV6-2/TRBV6-3,.,TGTGCCAGCACCCCGGGCTTAGACAATGAGCAGTTCTTC,CASTPGLDNEQFF
15,TRBJ2-7,.,TRBV12-3/TRBV12-4,.,TGTGCCAGCAGTTTTGAACGGGAAGGTAACTACGAGCAGTACTTC,CASSFEREGNYEQYF